This T cell receptor (beta chain) was sequenced for a study of blood T cell repertoires in COVID-19. Background on the study: COVID-19 samples collected from the United States, Italy and Spain covered acute and convalescent phases.

The table came from immunoSEQ multiplex PCR; TCRdb's copy has only in-frame clones and leaves some out. This sample has some 180,000 clones, with 90% found just once. The CDR3 contains 16 residues. Trimming pared 0 bases from V and 6 bases from J, leaving 14 bases between. Germline CDR1 MGHDK, CDR2 SYGVNS. This clone was seen a few times. The V gene is TRBV25-1, the J gene TRBJ2-2; D may be TRBD2 (6 bases). This clonotype originated in a man aged 50-60 years with acute or convalescent COVID-19. Sequenced sample: peripheral blood. The CDR3 sequence is CASSEYGGIRAGELFF. CDR3 coding DNA: TGTGCCAGCAGTGAATATGGCGGGATAAGGGCCGGGGAGCTGTTTTTT.